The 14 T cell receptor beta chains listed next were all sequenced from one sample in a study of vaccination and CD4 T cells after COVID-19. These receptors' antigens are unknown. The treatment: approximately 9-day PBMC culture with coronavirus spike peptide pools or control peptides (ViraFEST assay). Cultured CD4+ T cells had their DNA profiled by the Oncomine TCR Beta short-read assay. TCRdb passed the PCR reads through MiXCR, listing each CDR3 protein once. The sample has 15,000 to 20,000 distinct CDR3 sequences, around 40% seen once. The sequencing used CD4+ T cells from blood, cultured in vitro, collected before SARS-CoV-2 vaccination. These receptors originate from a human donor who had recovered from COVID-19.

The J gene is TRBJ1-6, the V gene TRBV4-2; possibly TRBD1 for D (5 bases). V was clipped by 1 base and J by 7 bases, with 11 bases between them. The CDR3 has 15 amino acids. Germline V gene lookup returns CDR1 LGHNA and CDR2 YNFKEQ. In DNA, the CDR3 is TGTGCCAGCAGCCAAGTGCCCGGGACCAATTCACCCCTCCACTTT. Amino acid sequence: CASSQVPGTNSPLHF.

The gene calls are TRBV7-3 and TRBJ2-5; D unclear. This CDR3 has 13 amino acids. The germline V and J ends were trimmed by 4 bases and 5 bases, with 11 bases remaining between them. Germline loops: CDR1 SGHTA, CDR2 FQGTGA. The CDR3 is CASSYGWGETQYF. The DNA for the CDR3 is TGTGCCAGCAGCTACGGTTGGGGTGAGACCCAGTACTTC.

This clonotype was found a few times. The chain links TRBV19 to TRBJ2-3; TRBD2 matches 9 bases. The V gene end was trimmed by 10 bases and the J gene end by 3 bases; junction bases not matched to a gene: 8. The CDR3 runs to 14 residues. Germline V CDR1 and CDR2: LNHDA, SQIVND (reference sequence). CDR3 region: CATLAGVDTDTQYF. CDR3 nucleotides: TGTGCCACCTTAGCGGGAGTCGATACAGATACGCAGTATTTT.

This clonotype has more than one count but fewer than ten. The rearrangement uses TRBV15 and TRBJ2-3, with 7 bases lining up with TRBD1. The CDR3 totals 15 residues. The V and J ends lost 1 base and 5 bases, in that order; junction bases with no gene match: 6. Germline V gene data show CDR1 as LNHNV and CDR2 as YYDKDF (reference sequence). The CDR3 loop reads CATSRGGGELDTQYF. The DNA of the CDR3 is TGTGCCACCAGCAGAGGAGGGGGCGAGCTAGATACGCAGTATTTT.

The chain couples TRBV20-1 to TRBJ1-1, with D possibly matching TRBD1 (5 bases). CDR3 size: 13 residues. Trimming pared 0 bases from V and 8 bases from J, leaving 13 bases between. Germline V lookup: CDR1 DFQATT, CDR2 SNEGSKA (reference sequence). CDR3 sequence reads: CSARDGRGLEAFF. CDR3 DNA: TGCAGTGCTAGAGACGGGCGGGGCCTCGAAGCTTTCTTT.

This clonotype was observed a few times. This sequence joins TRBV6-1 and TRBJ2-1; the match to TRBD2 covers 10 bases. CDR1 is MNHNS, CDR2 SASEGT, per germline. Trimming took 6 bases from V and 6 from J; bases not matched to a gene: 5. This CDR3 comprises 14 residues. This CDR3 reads CASSPPSGGNEQFF. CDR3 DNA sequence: TGTGCCAGCAGCCCCCCTAGCGGGGGCAATGAGCAGTTCTTC.

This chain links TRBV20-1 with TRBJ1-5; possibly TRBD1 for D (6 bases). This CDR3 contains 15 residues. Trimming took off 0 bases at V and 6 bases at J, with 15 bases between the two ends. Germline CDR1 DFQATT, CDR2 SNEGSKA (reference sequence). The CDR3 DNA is TGCAGTGCTAGAGATATGAAACAGGGCGGTCAGCCCCAGCATTTT. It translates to CSARDMKQGGQPQHF.

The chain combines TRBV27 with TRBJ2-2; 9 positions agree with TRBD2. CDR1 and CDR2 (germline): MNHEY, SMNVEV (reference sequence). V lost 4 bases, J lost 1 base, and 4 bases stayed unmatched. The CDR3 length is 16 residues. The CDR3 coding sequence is TGTGCCAGCAGTTCACCTAGCGGGGTGAACACCGGGGAGCTGTTTTTT. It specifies CASSSPSGVNTGELFF.

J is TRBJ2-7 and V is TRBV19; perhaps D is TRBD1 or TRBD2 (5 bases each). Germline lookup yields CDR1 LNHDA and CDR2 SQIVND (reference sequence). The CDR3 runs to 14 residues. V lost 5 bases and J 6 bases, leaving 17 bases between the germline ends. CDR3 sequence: CASSVQGAGGEQYF. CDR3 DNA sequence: TGTGCCAGTAGTGTCCAGGGCGCTGGAGGCGAGCAGTACTTC. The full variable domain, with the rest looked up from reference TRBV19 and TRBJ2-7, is DGGITQSPKYLFRKEGQNVTLSCEQNLNHDAMYWYRQDPGQGLRLIYYSQIVNDFQKGDIAEGYSVSREKKESFPLTVTSAQKNPTAFYLCASSVQGAGGEQYFGPGTRLTVT.

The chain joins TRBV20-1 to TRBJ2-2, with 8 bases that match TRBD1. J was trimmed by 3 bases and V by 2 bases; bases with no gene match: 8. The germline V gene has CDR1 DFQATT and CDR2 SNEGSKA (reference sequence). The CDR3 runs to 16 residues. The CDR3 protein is CSARTTGGLDTGELFF. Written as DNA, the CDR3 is TGCAGTGCTAGAACTACAGGGGGACTGGACACCGGGGAGCTGTTTTTT.

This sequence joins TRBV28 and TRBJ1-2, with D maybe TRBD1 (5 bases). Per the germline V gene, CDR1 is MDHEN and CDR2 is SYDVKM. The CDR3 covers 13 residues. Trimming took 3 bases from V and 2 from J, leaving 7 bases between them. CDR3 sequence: CASSLRGNYGYTF. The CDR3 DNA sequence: TGTGCCAGCAGTTTGCGGGGGAACTATGGCTACACCTTC.

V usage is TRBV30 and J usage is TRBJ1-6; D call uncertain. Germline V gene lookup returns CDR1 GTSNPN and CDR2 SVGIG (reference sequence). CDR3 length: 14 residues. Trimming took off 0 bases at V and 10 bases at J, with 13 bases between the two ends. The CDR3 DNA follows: TGTGCCTGGAGTGTCGTCGGGTTGGGGTCACCCCTCCACTTT. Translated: CAWSVVGLGSPLHF.

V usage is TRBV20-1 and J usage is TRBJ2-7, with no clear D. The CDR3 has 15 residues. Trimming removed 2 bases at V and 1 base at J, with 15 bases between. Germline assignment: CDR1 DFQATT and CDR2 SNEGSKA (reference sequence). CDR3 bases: TGCAGTGCTAGAAGAGACTGGGCCGGGTCCTACGAGCAGTACTTC. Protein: CSARRDWAGSYEQYF.

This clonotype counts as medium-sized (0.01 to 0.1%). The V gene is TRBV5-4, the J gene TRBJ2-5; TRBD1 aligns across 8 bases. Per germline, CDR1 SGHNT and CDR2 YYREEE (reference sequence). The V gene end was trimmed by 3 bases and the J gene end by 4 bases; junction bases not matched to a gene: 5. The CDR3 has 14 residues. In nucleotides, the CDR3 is TGTGCCAGCAGCTACAGGGGGAAGTCAGAGACCCAGTACTTC. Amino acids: CASSYRGKSETQYF.